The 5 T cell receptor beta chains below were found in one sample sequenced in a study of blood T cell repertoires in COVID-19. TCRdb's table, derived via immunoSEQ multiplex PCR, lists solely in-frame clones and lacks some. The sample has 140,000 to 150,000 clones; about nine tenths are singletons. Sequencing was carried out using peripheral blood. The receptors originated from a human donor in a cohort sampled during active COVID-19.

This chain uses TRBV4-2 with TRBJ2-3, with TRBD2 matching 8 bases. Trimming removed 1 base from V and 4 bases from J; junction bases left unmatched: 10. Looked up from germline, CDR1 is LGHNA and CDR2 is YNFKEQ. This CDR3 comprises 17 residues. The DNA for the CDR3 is TGTGCCAGCAGCCAAGGGGCGAGAGCGGGAGTAGCAGATACGCAGTATTTT. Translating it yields CASSQGARAGVADTQYF.

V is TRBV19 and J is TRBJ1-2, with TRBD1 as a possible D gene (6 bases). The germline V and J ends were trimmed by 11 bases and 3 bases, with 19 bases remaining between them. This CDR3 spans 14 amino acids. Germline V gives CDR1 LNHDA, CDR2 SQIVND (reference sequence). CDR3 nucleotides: TGTGCCGGAAAGACCGGGGGGCGCTACTATGGCTACACCTTC. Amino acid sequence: CAGKTGGRYYGYTF.

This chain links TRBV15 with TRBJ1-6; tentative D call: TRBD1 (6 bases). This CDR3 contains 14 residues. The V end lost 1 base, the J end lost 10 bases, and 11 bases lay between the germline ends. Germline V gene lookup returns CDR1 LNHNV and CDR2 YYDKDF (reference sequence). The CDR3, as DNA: TGTGCCACCAGCAGAGGGACAGAATACTCACCCCTCCACTTT. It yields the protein CATSRGTEYSPLHF.

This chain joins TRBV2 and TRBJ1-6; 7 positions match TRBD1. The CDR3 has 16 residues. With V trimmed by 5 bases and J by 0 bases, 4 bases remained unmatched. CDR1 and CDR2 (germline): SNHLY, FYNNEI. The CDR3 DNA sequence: TGTGCCAGCAGTCCGGGACAGAGCTCCTATAATTCACCCCTCCACTTT. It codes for CASSPGQSSYNSPLHF.

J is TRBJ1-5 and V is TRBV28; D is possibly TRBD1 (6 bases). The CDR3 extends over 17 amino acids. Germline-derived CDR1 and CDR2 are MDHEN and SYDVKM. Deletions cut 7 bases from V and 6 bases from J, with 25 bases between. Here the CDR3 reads CASTRLSRTATGQPQHF. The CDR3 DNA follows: TGTGCCAGCACTCGCTTGTCCCGGACAGCCACGGGTCAGCCCCAGCATTTT.